This T cell receptor beta chain was recovered during a study of T cell responses to AZD1222 COVID-19 vaccine. For this clone: Its matching antigen is unknown.

Assay: immunoSEQ multiplex PCR; the TCRdb copy retains only in-frame clones and omits some. The sample contains some 170,000 clones, over 80% of which appear only once. General study points: Reports indicate that nearly half of spike-specific TCRs are directed at unmutated variant regions. An increase in Spike-specific TCR breadth and depth was observed after two AZD1222 doses. Repertoires were obtained only post-peak T cell response. Donors in the cohort were predominantly white British and more often female, and clonal diversity was possibly underestimated.

The V gene lost 8 bases and the J gene lost 5 bases, with 19 bases spanning the gap. The CDR3 spans 14 residues. Germline CDR1 and CDR2: MGHDK and SYGVNS. Sequenced material: peripheral blood, taken 28 days after the second dose of the MenACWY control vaccine. The chain is built from TRBV25-1 and TRBJ2-7; tentatively, D is TRBD1 or TRBD2 (6 bases each). This TCR was sampled from an adult who received the MenACWY meningococcal vaccine as a control. The chain's CDR3 is CASSKRERGDEQYF. The CDR3 region has the DNA TGTGCCAGCTCTAAACGAGAGAGGGGGGACGAGCAGTACTTC.